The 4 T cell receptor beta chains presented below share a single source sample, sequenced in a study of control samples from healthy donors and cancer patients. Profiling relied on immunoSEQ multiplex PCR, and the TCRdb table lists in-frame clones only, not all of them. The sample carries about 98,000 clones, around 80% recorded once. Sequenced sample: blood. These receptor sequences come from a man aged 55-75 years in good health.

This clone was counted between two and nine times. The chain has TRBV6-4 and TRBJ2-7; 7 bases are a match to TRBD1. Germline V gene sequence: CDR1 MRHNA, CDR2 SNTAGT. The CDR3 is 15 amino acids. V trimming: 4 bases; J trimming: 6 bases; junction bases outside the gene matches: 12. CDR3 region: CASSASGGSITEQYF. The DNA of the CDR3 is TGTGCCAGCAGTGCCTCAGGGGGTTCTATCACCGAGCAGTACTTC.

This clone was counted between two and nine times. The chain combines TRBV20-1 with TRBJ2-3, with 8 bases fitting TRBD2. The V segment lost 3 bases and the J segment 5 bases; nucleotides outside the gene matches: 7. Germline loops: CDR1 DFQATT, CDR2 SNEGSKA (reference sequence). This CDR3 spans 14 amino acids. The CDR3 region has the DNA TGCAGTGCTAGTGACGGGGGGGCCGGAGATACGCAGTATTTT. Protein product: CSASDGGAGDTQYF.

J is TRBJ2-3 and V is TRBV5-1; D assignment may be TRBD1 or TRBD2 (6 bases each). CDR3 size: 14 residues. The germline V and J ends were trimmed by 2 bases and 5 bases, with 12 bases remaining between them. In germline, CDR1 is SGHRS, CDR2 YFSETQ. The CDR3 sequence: CASSFSGGGDTQYF. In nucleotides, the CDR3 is TGCGCCAGCAGCTTTTCAGGAGGGGGAGATACGCAGTATTTT.

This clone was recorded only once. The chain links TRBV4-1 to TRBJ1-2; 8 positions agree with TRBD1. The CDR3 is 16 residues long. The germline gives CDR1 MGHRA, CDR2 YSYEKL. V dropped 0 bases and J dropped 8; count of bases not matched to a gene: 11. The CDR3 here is CASSQERARGRGGYTF. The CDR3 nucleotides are TGCGCCAGCAGCCAAGAACGGGCCAGGGGGCGCGGGGGCTACACCTTC.